The following is a T cell receptor beta chain sequence with its context. V shed 6 bases and J 8 bases; nucleotides not matched to a gene: 17. The CDR3 is 16 residues long. Germline V lookup: CDR1 SQVTM, CDR2 ANQGSEA. This specimen comes from a study of blood T cell repertoires in COVID-19. Study-level background: The origin of the acute and convalescent COVID-19 samples was the United States, Italy and Spain.

In the original analysis: By means of reference gene primer amplification, nucleated cell counts were estimated. Produced via immunoSEQ multiplex PCR; TCRdb's table is partial and in-frame only. V and J calls and clone size are those listed in that table; D and trimming were worked out from the DNA. Among roughly 90,000 clones, around 82% were seen once, and the ten largest hold under 15%. This clonotype was obtained from a human donor in a cohort sampled during active COVID-19. The chain has TRBV29-1 and TRBJ1-4; 8 bases line up with TRBD1. The sequenced sample was peripheral blood. DNA of the CDR3: TGCAGCGTCTCCGAGCGTTATGGGACAGGAAAAGAAAAACTGTTTTTT. It specifies CSVSERYGTGKEKLFF. Full variable domain (remainder filled in from reference TRBV29-1 and TRBJ1-4): SAVISQKPSRDICQRGTSLTIQCQVDSQVTMMFWYRQQPGQSLTLIATANQGSEATYESGFVIDKFPISRPNLTFSTLTVSNMSPEDSSIYLCSVSERYGTGKEKLFFGSGTQLSVL.